The sequence of this T cell receptor beta chain was determined in a study of cytomegalovirus exposure and HLA in healthy donors. Study in general: Per a later analysis, the roughly 670 first-cohort and approximately 120 validation repertoires shared one platform.

Germline V gene sequence: CDR1 SGHRS, CDR2 YFSETQ. The V and J ends lost 2 bases and 3 bases, in that order; junction bases with no gene match: 5. CDR3 length: 15 amino acids. Generated by immunoSEQ multiplex PCR, the TCRdb table keeps only in-frame clones and is missing some. The repertoire includes 150,000 to 200,000 clones, about four fifths of them detected once, and over 5.5% sits in the top ten. In regard to this clone: Its target is not known.

The donors were members of the validation cohort comprising about 130 subjects, separate from the roughly 700-subject first cohort. Broader study findings: Generally TCR sequences proved uncommon, though certain public TCRs appeared in numerous donors.

This clonotype was obtained from a man aged 18 to 30 in good health and CMV-seropositive. This chain connects TRBV5-1 to TRBJ1-2; 9 bases fit TRBD1. Sequences were obtained from PBMCs. The CDR3 protein is CASSFGTGKDYGYTF. In DNA, the CDR3 is TGCGCCAGCAGCTTCGGGACAGGGAAGGACTATGGCTACACCTTC.